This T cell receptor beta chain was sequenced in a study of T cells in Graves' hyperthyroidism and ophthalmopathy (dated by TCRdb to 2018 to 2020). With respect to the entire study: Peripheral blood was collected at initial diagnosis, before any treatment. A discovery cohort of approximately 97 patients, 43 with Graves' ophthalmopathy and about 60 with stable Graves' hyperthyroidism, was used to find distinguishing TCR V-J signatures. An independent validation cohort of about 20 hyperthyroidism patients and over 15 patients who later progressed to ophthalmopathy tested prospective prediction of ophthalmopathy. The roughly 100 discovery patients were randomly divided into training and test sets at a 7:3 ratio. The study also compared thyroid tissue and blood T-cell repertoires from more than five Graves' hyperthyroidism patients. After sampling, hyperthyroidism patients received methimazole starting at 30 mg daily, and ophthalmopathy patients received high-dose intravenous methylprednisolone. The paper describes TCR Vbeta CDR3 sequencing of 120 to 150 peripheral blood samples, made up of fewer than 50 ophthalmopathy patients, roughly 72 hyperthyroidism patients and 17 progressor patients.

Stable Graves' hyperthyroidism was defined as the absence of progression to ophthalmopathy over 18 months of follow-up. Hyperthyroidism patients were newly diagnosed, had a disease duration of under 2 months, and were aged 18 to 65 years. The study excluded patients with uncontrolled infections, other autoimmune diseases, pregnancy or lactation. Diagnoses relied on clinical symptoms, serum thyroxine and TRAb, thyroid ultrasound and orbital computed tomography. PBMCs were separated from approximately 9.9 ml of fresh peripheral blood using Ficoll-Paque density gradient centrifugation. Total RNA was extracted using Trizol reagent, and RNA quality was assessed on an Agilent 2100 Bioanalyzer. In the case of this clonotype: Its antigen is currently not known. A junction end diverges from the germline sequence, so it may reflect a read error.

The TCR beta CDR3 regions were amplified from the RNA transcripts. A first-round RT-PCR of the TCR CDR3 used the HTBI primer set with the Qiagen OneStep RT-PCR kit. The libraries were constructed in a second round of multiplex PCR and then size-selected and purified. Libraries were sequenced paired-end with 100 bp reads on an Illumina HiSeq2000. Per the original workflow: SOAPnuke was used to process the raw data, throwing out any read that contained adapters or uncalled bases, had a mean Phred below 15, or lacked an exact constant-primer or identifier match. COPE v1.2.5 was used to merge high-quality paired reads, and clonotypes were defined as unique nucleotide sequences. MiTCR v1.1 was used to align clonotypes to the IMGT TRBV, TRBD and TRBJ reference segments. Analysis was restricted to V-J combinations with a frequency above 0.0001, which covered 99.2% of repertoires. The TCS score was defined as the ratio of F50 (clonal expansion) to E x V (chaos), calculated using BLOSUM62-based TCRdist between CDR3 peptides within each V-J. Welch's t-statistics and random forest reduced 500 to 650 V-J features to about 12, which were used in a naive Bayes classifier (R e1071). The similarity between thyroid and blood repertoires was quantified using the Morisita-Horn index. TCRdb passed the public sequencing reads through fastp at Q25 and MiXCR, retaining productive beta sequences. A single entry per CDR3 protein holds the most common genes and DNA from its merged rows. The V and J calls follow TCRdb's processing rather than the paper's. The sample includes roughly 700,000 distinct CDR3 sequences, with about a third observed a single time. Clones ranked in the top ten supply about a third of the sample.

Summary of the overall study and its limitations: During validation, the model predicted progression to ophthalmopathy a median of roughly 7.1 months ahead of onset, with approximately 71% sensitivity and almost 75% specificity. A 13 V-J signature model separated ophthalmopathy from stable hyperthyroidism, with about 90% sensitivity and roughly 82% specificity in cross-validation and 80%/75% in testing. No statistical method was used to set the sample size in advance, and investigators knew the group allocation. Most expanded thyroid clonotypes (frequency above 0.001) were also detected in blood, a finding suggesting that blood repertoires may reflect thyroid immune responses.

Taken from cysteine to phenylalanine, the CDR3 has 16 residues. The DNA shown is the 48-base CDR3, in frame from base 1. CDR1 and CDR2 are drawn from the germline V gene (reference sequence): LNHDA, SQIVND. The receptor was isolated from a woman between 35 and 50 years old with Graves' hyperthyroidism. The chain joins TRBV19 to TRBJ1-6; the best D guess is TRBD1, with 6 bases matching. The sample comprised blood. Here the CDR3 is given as CACSIWAGERQSPLHF. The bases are TGTGCCTGTAGTATATGGGCAGGGGAACGACAGTCCCCCCTCCACTTT.